Listed below are T cell receptor beta chains from one sample, sequenced in a study of blood T cell repertoires in COVID-19. Method: immunoSEQ multiplex PCR; TCRdb's copy keeps in-frame clones and lacks some. Among 100,000 to 150,000 clones listed, around 81% were seen once. Sequenced: peripheral blood. These receptors all come from a woman in her fifties or sixties with active or convalescent COVID-19. The CDR3 runs from the conserved cysteine through the conserved F or W. D genes are given only for firm matches. The listing skips clone size in some rows; elsewhere it reads once, few, many or a size class.

j_call v_call clone_size d_call cdr3_aa cdr3_nt
TRBJ2-5 TRBV15 NA TRBD1 CATSRDVDRGVETQYF TGTGCCACCAGCAGAGATGTGGACAGGGGTGTCGAGACCCAGTACTTC
TRBJ2-1 TRBV4-1 NA TRBD2 CASSPVIGTNSYNEQFF TGCGCCAGCAGCCCGGTGATAGGGACTAACTCCTACAATGAGCAGTTCTTC
TRBJ1-2 TRBV27 few NA CASSLGRSYGYTF TGTGCCAGCAGTTTAGGCAGGTCCTATGGCTACACCTTC
TRBJ2-1 TRBV11-1 NA TRBD1 CASSSGTGSYNEQFF TGTGCCAGCAGCTCCGGGACAGGGTCCTACAATGAGCAGTTCTTC
TRBJ2-1 TRBV2 NA NA CASILAGNEQFF TGTGCCAGCATACTCGCGGGGAATGAGCAGTTCTTC
TRBJ1-2 TRBV2 NA NA CASSEIINYGYTF TGTGCCAGCAGCGAGATTATCAACTATGGCTACACCTTC
TRBJ2-2 TRBV7-9 NA NA CASSLEYYTGELFF TGTGCCAGCAGCTTAGAGTACTACACCGGGGAGCTGTTTTTT
TRBJ2-7 TRBV7-6 NA TRBD1 CASSPDDRAREQYF TGTGCCAGCAGCCCGGACGACAGGGCTCGAGAGCAGTACTTC
TRBJ2-4 TRBV28 few NA CASSTLGAQAKNIQYF TGTGCCAGCAGCACATTGGGGGCGCAGGCCAAAAACATTCAGTACTTC
TRBJ1-5 TRBV12-3/TRBV12-4 NA TRBD1 CASSQRGQDPQHF TGTGCCAGCAGTCAGCGAGGACAGGACCCCCAGCATTTT
TRBJ2-1 TRBV5-1 NA TRBD1 CASSLVRGREQFF TGCGCCAGCAGCTTGGTTAGGGGGCGAGAGCAGTTCTTC
TRBJ1-1 TRBV10-3 NA TRBD1 CAIADPDRSNTEAFF TGTGCCATTGCGGACCCGGACAGGTCGAACACTGAAGCTTTCTTT
TRBJ1-4 TRBV7-9 NA TRBD1 CASSSKDGTGSNEKLFF TGTGCCAGCAGCTCCAAGGACGGGACAGGGTCTAATGAAAAACTGTTTTTT
TRBJ2-2 TRBV7-2 NA TRBD2 CASSLTGLAGDLPGELFF TGTGCCAGCAGCTTAACGGGACTAGCGGGGGACCTTCCCGGGGAGCTGTTTTTT
TRBJ2-1 TRBV2 NA TRBD2 CASSERLAGGEQFF TGTGCCAGCAGTGAAAGGCTAGCGGGGGGTGAGCAGTTCTTC
TRBJ2-5 TRBV27 NA NA CASSRRGIQETQYF TGTGCCAGCAGCCGACGGGGGATCCAAGAGACCCAGTACTTC
TRBJ1-1 TRBV6-2/TRBV6-3 NA TRBD1 CASSRSGQGIAEAFF TGTGCCAGCAGTCGTTCGGGACAGGGGATAGCTGAAGCTTTCTTT
TRBJ1-2 TRBV29-1 NA TRBD1 CSVAGQGSNGYTF TGCAGCGTTGCGGGACAGGGTAGCAATGGCTACACCTTC
TRBJ1-1 TRBV28 NA NA CASRETGGYPYTEAFF TGTGCCAGCAGAGAGACAGGTGGTTACCCTTACACTGAAGCTTTCTTT
TRBJ2-1 TRBV3-1/TRBV3-2 NA NA CASSRGPSSYNEQFF TGTGCCAGCAGCCGAGGCCCGAGCTCCTACAATGAGCAGTTCTTC
TRBJ2-1 TRBV7-3 NA TRBD2 CASSSQILAGRNNEQFF TGTGCCAGCAGCAGCCAGATCCTAGCGGGTCGGAACAATGAGCAGTTCTTC
TRBJ2-5 TRBV3-1/TRBV3-2 NA TRBD2 CASSRSGGAGETQYF TGTGCCAGCAGCCGTAGCGGGGGGGCCGGAGAGACCCAGTACTTC
TRBJ1-6 TRBV2 few NA CASLRGADRAGSPLHF TGTGCCAGCCTGCGTGGCGCAGATCGAGCAGGGTCACCCCTCCACTTT
TRBJ2-7 TRBV5-1 NA TRBD2 CASSPQFTSGTIQVEQYF TGCGCCAGCAGCCCACAATTTACTAGCGGGACGATCCAGGTCGAGCAGTACTTC
TRBJ2-7 TRBV18 NA TRBD2 CASSPPTSGSSYEQYF TGTGCCAGCTCACCGCCCACTAGCGGGAGTTCCTACGAGCAGTACTTC
TRBJ1-1 TRBV6-5 NA NA CASSLTFATEAFF TGTGCCAGCAGTCTTACTTTCGCCACTGAAGCTTTCTTT
TRBJ1-5 TRBV6-1 NA NA CASSGLAVHSNQPQHF TGTGCCAGCAGTGGTTTGGCCGTCCATAGCAATCAGCCCCAGCATTTT
TRBJ1-2 TRBV28 NA TRBD1 CASRILRTGPAAGGYTF TGTGCCAGCAGAATACTGCGGACAGGCCCCGCCGCTGGTGGCTACACCTTC
TRBJ1-4 TRBV5-4 NA TRBD1 CASRPAGGTNEKLFF TGTGCCAGCAGGCCGGCAGGGGGAACTAATGAAAAACTGTTTTTT
TRBJ1-5 TRBV30 few NA CAWNLQGGNQPQHF TGTGCCTGGAACCTACAGGGAGGCAATCAGCCCCAGCATTTT
TRBJ2-3 TRBV5-4 NA TRBD2 CASSLVWAPSGGTDTQYF TGTGCCAGCAGCCTAGTATGGGCCCCTAGCGGGGGCACAGATACGCAGTATTTT
TRBJ1-5 TRBV19 NA TRBD1 CASSTDRGQPQHF TGTGCCAGTAGTACAGACAGGGGTCAGCCCCAGCATTTT
TRBJ2-3 TRBV10-2 NA TRBD2 CASAVAGGTDTQYF TGCGCCAGTGCAGTAGCGGGGGGGACAGATACGCAGTATTTT
TRBJ2-1 TRBV24-1 NA NA CATSRGGEQFF TGTGCCACCAGTAGGGGGGGTGAGCAGTTCTTC
TRBJ2-7 TRBV19 NA NA CASSIDWRDEQYF TGTGCCAGTAGTATAGATTGGAGGGACGAGCAGTACTTC
TRBJ2-6 TRBV6-5 NA NA CASSLRGSGANVLTF TGTGCCAGCAGCCTTAGGGGCTCTGGGGCCAACGTCCTGACTTTC
TRBJ2-7 TRBV7-2 NA TRBD2 CASSLASGSSYEQYF TGTGCCAGCAGCTTAGCCAGCGGGAGCTCCTACGAGCAGTACTTC
TRBJ2-5 TRBV5-1 NA TRBD2 CASSLGTSGVETQYF TGCGCCAGCAGCTTGGGAACTAGCGGGGTGGAGACCCAGTACTTC
TRBJ2-5 TRBV12-3/TRBV12-4 NA TRBD1 CASSIGQAETQYF TGTGCCAGCAGTATCGGACAGGCAGAGACCCAGTACTTC
TRBJ1-2 TRBV19 NA NA CASSMADGYTF TGTGCCAGTAGTATGGCGGATGGCTACACCTTC
TRBJ1-1 TRBV19 NA TRBD1 CASSQRLDRARMAFF TGTGCCAGTAGTCAACGCTTAGACAGGGCCCGAATGGCTTTCTTT
TRBJ1-1 TRBV19 NA NA CASSIIAGSEAFF TGTGCCAGTAGTATTATCGCAGGGTCTGAAGCTTTCTTT
TRBJ1-6 TRBV16 NA TRBD1 CASSQYRGSYNSPLHF TGTGCCAGCAGCCAGTACAGGGGATCCTATAATTCACCCCTCCACTTT
TRBJ2-3 TRBV24-1 NA NA CATSDPGQSLDTQYF TGTGCCACCAGTGATCCCGGACAGTCGTTAGATACGCAGTATTTT